Following are 12 T cell receptor beta chains from one sample sequenced in a study of T cells in Graves' hyperthyroidism and ophthalmopathy. TCR beta CDR3 region amplification was performed from RNA transcripts. RT-PCR in the first round (using the HTBI primer set) targeted the TCR CDR3. MiXCR, applied by TCRdb to the multiplex PCR reads, yields one record per CDR3 protein. The table shows approximately 600,000 distinct CDR3 sequences, with about 14% occurring only once. Material: blood. These receptors were collected from a woman under 30 with Graves' ophthalmopathy.

This clonotype was counted at least ten times. As DNA, the CDR3 is TGTGCCAGCAGTGGTGGCCTAGCGGGGAACTACGAGCAGTACTTC. Amino acids: CASSGGLAGNYEQYF. J is TRBJ2-7 and V is TRBV6-2 or TRBV6-3, with 9 bases matching TRBD2. V dropped 5 bases and J dropped 3; count of bases not matched to a gene: 8. The CDR3 is made up of 15 amino acids. Germline CDR1 reads MNHEY; CDR2 reads SVGEGT.

This chain connects TRBV7-3 to TRBJ2-3, with TRBD2 identical over 8 bases. CDR3 length: 20 amino acids. CDR1 SGHTA and CDR2 FQGTGA come from the germline V gene. The trim removed 8 bases at V and 3 bases at J, leaving 25 bases unmatched. The CDR3 spells CASREGGRRGTSRGTDTQYF. DNA for the CDR3: TGTGCCAGCCGGGAGGGAGGCAGGCGAGGGACTAGTCGGGGGACAGATACGCAGTATTTT.

This chain joins TRBV7-6 and TRBJ2-7, with 9 bases aligning to TRBD2. The CDR3 contains 15 residues. Trimming at V came to 5 bases and at J to 2 bases, leaving 7 bases not matched to a gene. Germline values: CDR1 SGHVS, CDR2 FNYEAQ. Written as DNA, the CDR3 is TGTGCCAGCAGCCACCTTAGCGGGAGCCCCTACGAGCAGTACTTC. Translated, it gives CASSHLSGSPYEQYF.

Comment on this clonotype: This may come from a read error, since a much larger clone is one base off. The chain recombines TRBV5-1 with TRBJ1-1, with a tentative D call TRBD1 (5 bases). Germline V gene lookup returns CDR1 SGHRS and CDR2 YFSETQ. The CDR3 is 17 residues long. Trimming shortened V by 4 bases and J by 3 bases, and 22 bases separated the two germline ends. The CDR3 here is CASSKRISTDMDTEAFF. CDR3 in DNA: TGCGCCAGCAGCAAACGTATTTCGACAGACATGGACACTGAAGCTTTCTTT.

This clonotype was seen repeatedly, ten times or more. The V call is TRBV6-1, the J call TRBJ1-5; D ambiguous. CDR1 is MNHNS, CDR2 SASEGT, per germline. The CDR3 runs to 14 residues. Trimming removed 2 bases from V and 1 base from J, with 6 bases in between. CDR3 sequence reads: CASSEIGSNQPQHF. CDR3 in DNA: TGTGCCAGCAGTGAAATCGGCAGCAATCAGCCCCAGCATTTT.

This clonotype was seen at least ten times. The chain carries TRBV2 and TRBJ2-3; 7 nucleotides match TRBD1. This CDR3 has 16 residues. After removal of 0 bases from V and 6 bases from J, the junction contained 9 bases not matched to a gene. Germline V CDR1 and CDR2: SNHLY, FYNNEI. CDR3 sequence reads: CASSEAVDRQKDTQYF. CDR3 DNA: TGTGCCAGCAGTGAAGCAGTGGACAGGCAGAAGGATACGCAGTATTTT. Full variable domain (missing parts from reference TRBV2 and TRBJ2-3): EPEVTQTPSHQVTQMGQEVILRCVPISNHLYFYWYRQILGQKVEFLVSFYNNEISEKSEIFDDQFSVERPDGSNFTLKIRSTKLEDSAMYFCASSEAVDRQKDTQYFGPGTRLTVL.

This clonotype was observed a few times. The chain couples TRBV19 to TRBJ1-5; D is possibly TRBD1 (5 bases). The germline V gene encodes CDR1 LNHDA and CDR2 SQIVND (reference sequence). The germline V and J ends were trimmed by 9 bases and 0 bases, with 21 bases remaining between them. The CDR3 is 17 amino acids. DNA of the CDR3: TGTGCCAGCTTACAAAGAGGGGTGTTCTATAGCAATCAGCCCCAGCATTTT. Translating gives CASLQRGVFYSNQPQHF.

This clonotype was picked up many times. V and J are TRBV2 and TRBJ1-2; D might be TRBD1 (5 bases). This CDR3 has 15 residues. Trimming shortened V by 2 bases and J by 6 bases, and 16 bases separated the two germline ends. The germline CDR1 and CDR2 sequences are SNHLY and FYNNEI. In DNA, the CDR3 is TGTGCCAGCAGTGAATTCTCCGCCAGGGCGGATGGCTACACCTTC. It yields the protein CASSEFSARADGYTF.

This clonotype has a handful of counts. V and J are TRBV29-1 and TRBJ1-2; 8 positions agree with TRBD1. With 4 bases clipped from V and 3 bases from J, the junction kept 10 bases outside the gene matches. The CDR3 is 15 residues long. The germline V gene encodes CDR1 SQVTM and CDR2 ANQGSEA. The CDR3 region has the DNA TGCAGCGTTGTAGGGGTGACAGGGGAGTACTATGGCTACACCTTC. Its protein is CSVVGVTGEYYGYTF.

This clonotype was counted only a few times. The J gene is TRBJ2-3, the V gene TRBV6-1, with D possibly being TRBD1 (6 bases). CDR3 length: 15 residues. Germline V gene sequence: CDR1 MNHNS, CDR2 SASEGT. The V gene lost 5 bases and the J gene lost 4 bases, with 16 bases spanning the gap. The CDR3 DNA reads as TGTGCCAGCAGTACGAGGACAGTCGGGCCAGATACGCAGTATTTT. Its protein product is CASSTRTVGPDTQYF.

In this sample, this clonotype turned up once. CDR3 protein: CATSDPGTVSYNEQYF. Written as DNA, the CDR3 is TGTGCCACCAGTGATCCTGGGACAGTCTCCTACAATGAGCAGTACTTC. The V gene is TRBV24-1, the J gene TRBJ2-1, with TRBD1 matching over 7 bases. The J call is in doubt because the DNA end fits TRBJ2-7 better. There are 16 residues in the CDR3. Germline assignment: CDR1 KGHDR and CDR2 SFDVKD.

The table lists this clonotype with a few counts. The chain uses TRBV5-6 and TRBJ1-5; TRBD1 is a possible D gene (5 bases). V was shortened by 2 bases and J by 7 bases, with 19 bases between the two germline ends. Germline loops: CDR1 SGHDT, CDR2 YYEEEE. The length of the CDR3 is 16 residues. CDR3 bases: TGTGCCAGCAGCTTTCAAGGGAAATCGCAGGGCCAGCCCCAGCATTTT. Protein sequence: CASSFQGKSQGQPQHF. Full variable domain (missing parts from reference TRBV5-6 and TRBJ1-5): DAGVTQSPTHLIKTRGQQVTLRCSPKSGHDTVSWYQQALGQGPQFIFQYYEEEERQRGNFPDRFSGHQFPNYSSELNVNALLLGDSALYLCASSFQGKSQGQPQHFGDGTRLSIL.